The rows below give T cell receptor beta chains drawn from one sample of a study of identical twins. TCRdb independently ran MiXCR on the 5' RACE reads; one entry per CDR3 protein. The sample has hundreds of thousands of distinct CDR3 sequences, about 12% seen once; the top ten hold around 1.5%. The same specimen was also included in a second study, on yellow fever vaccine responses in identical twins.

Sequencing was performed on PBMCs. These receptors were obtained from a woman aged 18-29 years in good health. Both conserved end residues are part of each CDR3. D genes are given only for firm matches. The size of a clone is reported for some rows only, either as once, few or many, or as a class for expanded clones.

CDR3 length: 17; V gene: TRBV4-2; clone size: few; D gene: TRBD2; J gene: TRBJ2-1; CDR3 protein: CASSQGTSGFSYNEQFF; CDR3 DNA: TGTGCCAGCAGCCAAGGAACTAGCGGGTTTTCCTACAATGAGCAGTTCTTC
CDR3 length: 13; V gene: TRBV29-1; clone size: many; D gene: .; J gene: TRBJ2-4; CDR3 protein: CSVLDRTQHIQYF; CDR3 DNA: TGCAGCGTACTTGACAGGACCCAACACATTCAGTACTTC
CDR3 length: 19; V gene: TRBV5-1; clone size: few; D gene: TRBD2; J gene: TRBJ2-2; CDR3 protein: CASSPGTSGTGRNTGELFF; CDR3 DNA: TGCGCCAGCAGCCCCGGGACTAGCGGGACTGGGAGGAACACCGGGGAGCTGTTTTTT
CDR3 length: 13; V gene: TRBV29-1; clone size: few; D gene: TRBD2; J gene: TRBJ2-1; CDR3 protein: CSVPTSGGNEQFF; CDR3 DNA: TGCAGCGTTCCGACTAGCGGGGGCAATGAGCAGTTCTTC
CDR3 length: 17; V gene: TRBV19; clone size: .; D gene: TRBD1; J gene: TRBJ1-2; CDR3 protein: CASSITGRSTGVYGYTF; CDR3 DNA: TGTGCCAGTAGTATAACAGGTCGATCGACAGGGGTCTATGGCTACACCTTC
CDR3 length: 15; V gene: TRBV2; clone size: many; D gene: .; J gene: TRBJ1-5; CDR3 protein: CASSEGGDSNQPQHF; CDR3 DNA: TGTGCCAGCAGTGAAGGGGGGGACAGCAATCAGCCCCAGCATTTT
CDR3 length: 15; V gene: TRBV5-1; clone size: .; D gene: .; J gene: TRBJ2-2; CDR3 protein: CASSLAGKNTGELFF; CDR3 DNA: TGCGCCAGCAGCTTGGCAGGGAAGAACACCGGGGAGCTGTTTTTT
CDR3 length: 15; V gene: TRBV5-1; clone size: .; D gene: .; J gene: TRBJ2-5; CDR3 protein: CASSSQGAVKETQYF; CDR3 DNA: TGCGCCAGCAGCTCCCAGGGTGCAGTAAAAGAGACCCAGTACTTC
CDR3 length: 14; V gene: TRBV6-2/TRBV6-3; clone size: many; D gene: .; J gene: TRBJ2-1; CDR3 protein: CASSPHDSMRGSVF; CDR3 DNA: TGTGCCAGCAGCCCCCACGACAGCATGAGGGGCTCAGTCTTC
CDR3 length: 15; V gene: TRBV27; clone size: few; D gene: TRBD2; J gene: TRBJ2-3; CDR3 protein: CASILTGGSTDTQYF; CDR3 DNA: TGTGCCAGCATTTTAACCGGGGGGAGCACAGATACGCAGTATTTT
CDR3 length: 17; V gene: TRBV6-5; clone size: .; D gene: TRBD1; J gene: TRBJ2-7; CDR3 protein: CASSHSWTGKISYEQYF; CDR3 DNA: TGTGCCAGCAGTCACTCCTGGACAGGGAAGATATCCTACGAGCAGTACTTC
CDR3 length: 14; V gene: TRBV6-1; clone size: .; D gene: .; J gene: TRBJ2-5; CDR3 protein: CASSTQRAQETQYF; CDR3 DNA: TGTGCCAGCTCGACCCAACGGGCCCAAGAGACCCAGTACTTC
CDR3 length: 13; V gene: TRBV6-5; clone size: .; D gene: .; J gene: TRBJ2-2; CDR3 protein: CASSFHTTGELFF; CDR3 DNA: TGTGCCAGCAGTTTCCACACCACCGGGGAGCTGTTTTTT
CDR3 length: 14; V gene: TRBV6-1; clone size: few; D gene: .; J gene: TRBJ2-3; CDR3 protein: CATQVGTSTDTQYF; CDR3 DNA: TGTGCCACCCAAGTCGGGACTAGCACAGATACGCAGTATTTT
CDR3 length: 15; V gene: TRBV15; clone size: .; D gene: TRBD2; J gene: TRBJ2-3; CDR3 protein: CATSTRTSGTDTQYF; CDR3 DNA: TGTGCCACCAGCACTCGGACTAGCGGAACAGATACGCAGTATTTT
CDR3 length: 17; V gene: TRBV3-1; clone size: .; D gene: TRBD2; J gene: TRBJ2-3; CDR3 protein: CASSQRASGSHTDTQYF; CDR3 DNA: TGTGCCAGCAGCCAACGGGCTAGCGGGTCGCACACAGATACGCAGTATTTT
CDR3 length: 15; V gene: TRBV25-1; clone size: few; D gene: .; J gene: TRBJ2-2; CDR3 protein: CASSEQGLSAGELFF; CDR3 DNA: TGTGCCAGCAGTGAACAGGGGTTGAGCGCCGGGGAGCTGTTTTTT
CDR3 length: 15; V gene: TRBV7-8; clone size: .; D gene: .; J gene: TRBJ1-1; CDR3 protein: CASSVHGVLNTEAFF; CDR3 DNA: TGTGCCAGCAGCGTACATGGGGTACTTAACACTGAAGCTTTCTTT
CDR3 length: 17; V gene: TRBV18; clone size: few; D gene: .; J gene: TRBJ2-1; CDR3 protein: CASSPPGLRFSYNEQFF; CDR3 DNA: TGTGCCAGCTCACCACCGGGCCTGAGGTTCTCCTACAATGAGCAGTTCTTC
CDR3 length: 13; V gene: TRBV2; clone size: .; D gene: .; J gene: TRBJ1-1; CDR3 protein: CASSELPRGEAFF; CDR3 DNA: TGTGCCAGCAGTGAACTGCCCAGAGGTGAAGCTTTCTTT
CDR3 length: 16; V gene: TRBV14; clone size: many; D gene: .; J gene: TRBJ1-2; CDR3 protein: CASSQGQHITNYGYTF; CDR3 DNA: TGTGCCAGCAGCCAAGGACAGCACATCACTAACTATGGCTACACCTTC
CDR3 length: 14; V gene: TRBV12-3/TRBV12-4; clone size: few; D gene: .; J gene: TRBJ1-1; CDR3 protein: CASTSSGWWTEAFF; CDR3 DNA: TGTGCCAGCACTTCATCCGGGTGGTGGACTGAAGCTTTCTTT
CDR3 length: 14; V gene: TRBV9; clone size: few; D gene: .; J gene: TRBJ2-5; CDR3 protein: CASSDGGSPLSQYF; CDR3 DNA: TGTGCCAGCAGCGATGGTGGCAGCCCCTTAAGCCAGTACTTC
CDR3 length: 16; V gene: TRBV28; clone size: .; D gene: TRBD1; J gene: TRBJ2-1; CDR3 protein: CASSFTRGQASNEQFF; CDR3 DNA: TGTGCCAGCAGTTTTACGCGAGGACAGGCTTCCAATGAGCAGTTCTTC
CDR3 length: 15; V gene: TRBV10-3; clone size: .; D gene: .; J gene: TRBJ1-5; CDR3 protein: CAISDGGGINQPQHF; CDR3 DNA: TGTGCCATCAGTGATGGCGGAGGGATCAATCAGCCCCAGCATTTT
CDR3 length: 17; V gene: TRBV7-2; clone size: .; D gene: .; J gene: TRBJ2-3; CDR3 protein: CASSALRPGTLTDTQYF; CDR3 DNA: TGTGCCAGCAGCGCCCTACGTCCCGGGACATTGACAGATACGCAGTATTTT
CDR3 length: 15; V gene: TRBV9; clone size: few; D gene: .; J gene: TRBJ2-5; CDR3 protein: CASSVVEGAGETQYF; CDR3 DNA: TGTGCCAGCAGCGTAGTGGAGGGGGCAGGAGAGACCCAGTACTTC
CDR3 length: 15; V gene: TRBV5-1; clone size: .; D gene: .; J gene: TRBJ2-2; CDR3 protein: CASSLDYPNTGELFF; CDR3 DNA: TGCGCCAGCAGCCTGGACTACCCGAACACCGGGGAGCTGTTTTTT
CDR3 length: 13; V gene: TRBV3-1; clone size: .; D gene: .; J gene: TRBJ2-2; CDR3 protein: CASSSVRAGELFF; CDR3 DNA: TGTGCCAGCAGCTCCGTCCGGGCCGGGGAGCTGTTTTTT
CDR3 length: 16; V gene: TRBV7-2; clone size: .; D gene: TRBD2; J gene: TRBJ2-3; CDR3 protein: CASSLTSGMATDTQYF; CDR3 DNA: TGTGCCAGCAGCTTAACTAGCGGGATGGCAACAGATACGCAGTATTTT